This T cell receptor beta chain derives from a study of vaccination and CD4 T cells after COVID-19 (dated by TCRdb to the early 2020s). Describing the broader study: Every convalescent patient had a positive nasal swab PCR test for SARS-CoV-2, with mild disease in eight to ten patients and severe disease in one. Culture stimuli were overlapping spike peptide pools from SARS-CoV-2 and from the common cold coronaviruses HCoV-NL63, HCoV-OC43 and HCoV-229E. Post-COVID blood samples from convalescent patients were collected a median of approximately 100 days after diagnosis, with a range of 35 to 161 days. Post-vaccine blood samples were obtained a median of approximately 74 days after the second vaccine dose, with a range of 14 to 241 days. In about 11 COVID-19 convalescent patients and a handful of infection-naive healthy vaccine recipients, the spike-specific CD4+ TCR repertoire before mRNA vaccination was compared with the repertoire after mRNA vaccination. Two doses of either the Pfizer-BioNTech BNT162b2 vaccine (n=8) or the Moderna mRNA-1273 vaccine (n=2) were administered to participants. The convalescent cohort comprised six males and four females, including two Hispanic individuals, seven Caucasians, two Asians and one multiracial person. Control cultures received a CEFX viral epitope pool as the positive control, an HIV-1 Nef peptide pool as the negative control, or no peptide.

The germline V gene (reference sequence) gives CDR1 as DFQATT and CDR2 as SNEGSKA. The V end loses 3 bases and the J end loses 4 bases, and a stretch of 6 bases separates them. The CDR3 contains 11 residues, cysteine and phenylalanine counted. Just CDR3 DNA is preserved here, 33 bases in frame from base 1. On this clonotype itself: It has no known antigen specificity. The sample holds no much larger clone one base away, and base qualities are not on file.

Library preparation was by PCR. DNA from cultured CD4+ T cells underwent TCR sequencing with the Oncomine TCR Beta short-read assay at the Johns Hopkins FTIC core. The QIAamp micro DNA kit was used to extract genomic DNA from the cultured CD4+ T cells. Oncomine TCR Beta libraries from cultured CD4+ T cells were pooled with unique dual indexes and sequenced on an Illumina iSeq 100. Per the original workflow: Non-productive sequences were removed, and CDR3s that did not start with C, did not end with F or W, or were shorter than 7 amino acids were discarded. Antigen-specific clonotypes were identified with the MANAFEST web application by comparing peptide-stimulated wells with reference and other culture wells. For a clone to be called positive, the clone needed an FDR below 0.05, an odds ratio above 5, and a productive frequency above 0.1% in at least two of three replicate wells. A clonotype counted as cross-reactive if it showed significant expansion both in the SARS-CoV-2 spike wells and in at least one common cold coronavirus spike condition. Using R version 3.6.1, CDR3 homology was evaluated through Levenshtein distances (stringdist) along with unrooted phylogenetic trees (ape). TCRdb applied fastp at Q25 and MiXCR to the public reads, then kept only in-frame beta chains. Merged by CDR3 protein, the rows form single entries marked with the most common genes and DNA. The V and J calls reflect TCRdb's pipeline rather than the authors' work. The sample yields roughly 18,000 distinct CDR3 sequences; around two thirds were counted once. Of the sample, around 5.1% falls within the top ten clones.

Explained via the paper, the treatment or condition label denotes: approximately 9-day PBMC culture with coronavirus spike peptide pools or control peptides (ViraFEST assay). To expand antigen-specific T cells with peptide pools and then pick out the expanded clonotypes through TCR sequencing, the study relied on the ViraFEST assay. The convalescent patients' positive SARS-CoV-2 PCR tests fell between March and December 2020, which was before the Alpha, Beta and Delta variants emerged in the United States. More than 1.5 million PBMCs per well were cultured in IMDM with 5% human AB serum and 8 to 10 IU/ml IL-2, plus 10 ug/ml peptide pools. On days 3 and 7, half of the culture medium was replaced with fresh IL-2-containing medium. After 10 days of culture, CD4+ T cells were isolated by negative selection using the EasySep CD4+ T cell isolation kit. Ficoll-Paque Plus gradient centrifugation was used to isolate PBMCs from whole blood, and the isolated PBMCs were then either used fresh or cryopreserved at -140C. Triplicate wells were generally used for each culture condition.

The full study reports these points: The median number of SARS-CoV-2-reactive clonotypes rose from approximately 20 after infection to some 40 after vaccination, but the change was not significant. Of the vaccine-specific clones found in convalescent patients, nearly all (304 of 307) were mono-reactive for SARS-CoV-2 spike instead of being cross-reactive with common cold coronaviruses. Among the post-vaccine SARS-CoV-2-reactive clones in convalescent patients, a median 86.3% showed up only after vaccination, which suggests vaccine-specific priming. Only a relatively small number of convalescent patients were included in the study, and early timepoints following natural infection were not analyzed.

The TCR was taken from a human donor who had recovered from COVID-19. The chain is made from TRBV20-1 and TRBJ1-1; a confident D gene designation cannot be given. The sequenced sample consisted of CD4+ T cells from blood, cultured in vitro. The DNA reads TGCAGTGCTAGCACCGGCACTGAAGCTTTCTTT. Its translation is CSASTGTEAFF.